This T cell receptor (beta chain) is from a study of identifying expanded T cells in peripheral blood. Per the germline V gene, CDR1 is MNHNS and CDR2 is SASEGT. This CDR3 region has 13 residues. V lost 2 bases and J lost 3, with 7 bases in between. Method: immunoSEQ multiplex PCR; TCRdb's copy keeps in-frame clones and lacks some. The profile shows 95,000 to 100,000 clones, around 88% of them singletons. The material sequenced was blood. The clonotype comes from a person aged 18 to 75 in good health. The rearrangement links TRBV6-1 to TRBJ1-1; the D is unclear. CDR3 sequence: CASSEFTYTEAFF. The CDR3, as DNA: TGTGCCAGCAGTGAATTCACGTACACTGAAGCTTTCTTT.